Here is one TCR beta chain with its context. This clonotype was counted many times. The antigen it binds to is not known. Base quality data are lacking; no much larger clone is found one base away. Amplification of TCR beta CDR3 regions was carried out from RNA transcripts. The first round of RT-PCR for the TCR CDR3 was performed with the HTBI primer set and the Qiagen OneStep RT-PCR kit. The libraries were constructed in a second round of multiplex PCR and then size-selected and purified. Libraries were sequenced paired-end with 100 bp reads on an Illumina HiSeq2000. Turning to the authors' computational methods: SOAPnuke was used to process the raw data, with reads discarded if the reads contained adapters or uncalled bases, had a mean Phred below 15, or lacked an exact constant-primer or identifier match. High-quality paired reads were merged with COPE v1.2.5, and unique nucleotide sequences were defined as clonotypes. Clonotypes were aligned to IMGT TRBV, TRBD and TRBJ reference segments using MiTCR v1.1. The analysis was restricted to V-J combinations with a frequency above 0.0001, which together covered 99.2% of the repertoires. The TCS score was defined as F50 (clonal expansion) divided by E x V (chaos), with BLOSUM62-based TCRdist calculated between CDR3 peptides within each V-J. Welch's t-statistics and random forest reduced several hundred V-J features to 10 to 15, which were used in a naive Bayes classifier (R e1071). The public reads were reanalyzed by TCRdb: fastp trimming at Q25, MiXCR alignment, in-frame beta chains only. For every CDR3 protein sequence, its rows merge into one entry that carries the most common genes and DNA. The authors' filters were not applied to this entry. Within this sample are a few hundred thousand distinct CDR3 sequences, with around 15% of them counted one time only. The ten largest clones capture around 3.5% of the sample.

CDR1 and CDR2, looked up from the germline V gene (reference sequence), are DFQATT and SNEGSKA. V gives up 1 base and J gives up 0 bases, and the segment between their germline ends measures 7 bases. The CDR3 runs 13 residues from the cysteine to the phenylalanine. Left in the record is the CDR3 DNA by itself, 39 bases read in frame from the first base. The sample is drawn from a study of T cells in Graves' hyperthyroidism and ophthalmopathy (dated by TCRdb to between 2018 and 2021). For context, the study as a whole: Peripheral blood samples were taken at initial diagnosis, before any treatment was given. TCR V-J signatures able to tell the groups apart were searched for in a discovery cohort of some 97 patients, of whom over 40 had Graves' ophthalmopathy and some 60 had stable Graves' hyperthyroidism. The paper reports TCR Vbeta CDR3 sequencing of over 130 peripheral blood samples: approximately 43 ophthalmopathy, over 70 hyperthyroidism and approximately 17 progressor patients. The approximately 98 discovery patients were randomly divided into training and test sets at a 7:3 ratio. Once sampling was done, hyperthyroidism patients were given methimazole at a starting dose of 30 mg daily, whereas ophthalmopathy patients were given high-dose intravenous methylprednisolone. Prospective prediction of ophthalmopathy was tested in an independent validation cohort consisting of some 18 hyperthyroidism patients and 15 to 17 patients who later progressed to ophthalmopathy. In addition, the study compared T-cell repertoires in thyroid tissue and in blood from about 6 Graves' hyperthyroidism patients.

Results the study describes overall, beyond this receptor: In validation, the model predicted progression to ophthalmopathy with just under 71% sensitivity and 72% to 75% specificity, a median of roughly seven months before onset. No statistical method was used to fix the sample size in advance, and group allocation was not hidden from the investigators. Most expanded thyroid clonotypes (frequency above 0.001) were also found in blood, which suggests that blood repertoires may mirror thyroid immune responses. Ophthalmopathy was separated from stable hyperthyroidism by a 13 V-J signature model, with approximately 85% sensitivity and 81% to 82% specificity obtained in cross-validation and 80%/75% obtained in testing.

Ophthalmopathy patients had moderately to severely active disease, Clinical Activity Score of at least 3, NOSPECS grade of at least 4, and duration under 3 months. Patients with uncontrolled infections, other autoimmune diseases, pregnancy or lactation were excluded. Clinical symptoms, serum thyroxine and TRAb, thyroid ultrasound, and orbital computed tomography formed the basis for the diagnoses. PBMCs were isolated from 7.5 to 10 ml of fresh peripheral blood by Ficoll-Paque density gradient centrifugation. Total RNA was extracted with Trizol reagent, and quality was checked on an Agilent 2100 Bioanalyzer.

The receptor was isolated from a woman in her thirties or forties with Graves' ophthalmopathy. What was sequenced was blood. The chain employs TRBV20-1 and TRBJ2-7; the D gene may be TRBD1 or TRBD2, since each aligns over 5 bases. The DNA sequence follows: TGCAGTGCTAGAGCGGGACCCTCCTACGAGCAGTACTTC. It is translated as CSARAGPSYEQYF.